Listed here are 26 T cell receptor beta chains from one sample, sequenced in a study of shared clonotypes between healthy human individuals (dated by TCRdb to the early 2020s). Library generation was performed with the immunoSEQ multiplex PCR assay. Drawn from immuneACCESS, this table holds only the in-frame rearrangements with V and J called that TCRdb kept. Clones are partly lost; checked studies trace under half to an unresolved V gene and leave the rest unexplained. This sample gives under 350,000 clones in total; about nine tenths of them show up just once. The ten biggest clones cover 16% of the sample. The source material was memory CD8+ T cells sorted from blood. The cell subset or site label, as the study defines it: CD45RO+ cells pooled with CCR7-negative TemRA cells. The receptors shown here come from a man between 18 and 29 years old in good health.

The CDR3 DNA is TGTGCCAGCAGGGGGACAGGGGCTGGGGCCAACGTCCTGACTTTC. Amino acids: CASRGTGAGANVLTF. J is TRBJ2-6 and V is TRBV6-5, with 10 bases fitting TRBD1. Germline V gene lookup returns CDR1 MNHEY and CDR2 SVGAGI. The V segment lost 6 bases and the J segment 2 bases; nucleotides outside the gene matches: 1. The CDR3 totals 15 residues.

The CDR3 sequence is CASSSPESGTLGNEQFF. In nucleotides, the CDR3 is TGTGCCAGCAGCTCCCCTGAAAGCGGCACCCTGGGGAATGAGCAGTTCTTC. The chain uses TRBV7-9 and TRBJ2-1, with D perhaps matching TRBD2 (5 bases). V lost 4 bases to trimming and J lost 7 bases, with 23 bases between them. The CDR3 totals 17 residues. The V gene's germline CDR1 is SEHNR and CDR2 FQNEAQ (reference sequence).

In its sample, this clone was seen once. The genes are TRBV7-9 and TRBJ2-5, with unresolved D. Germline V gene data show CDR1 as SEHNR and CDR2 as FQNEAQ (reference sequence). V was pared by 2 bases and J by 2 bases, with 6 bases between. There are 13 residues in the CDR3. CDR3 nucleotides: TGTGCCAGCAGCTTATTACTGCAAGAGACCCAGTACTTC. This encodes CASSLLLQETQYF.

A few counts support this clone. The CDR3 here is CAWRVEGISNTGELFF. As DNA, the CDR3 is TGTGCCTGGAGGGTGGAGGGTATATCGAACACCGGGGAGCTGTTTTTT. The chain joins TRBV30 to TRBJ2-2, with D perhaps TRBD2 (6 bases). V was pared by 3 bases and J by 0 bases, with 14 bases between. Germline values: CDR1 GTSNPN, CDR2 SVGIG (reference sequence). The CDR3 extends over 16 amino acids.

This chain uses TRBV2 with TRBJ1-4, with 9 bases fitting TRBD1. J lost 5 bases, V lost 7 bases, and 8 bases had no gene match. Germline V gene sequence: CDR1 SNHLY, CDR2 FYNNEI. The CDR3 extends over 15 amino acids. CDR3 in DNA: TGTGCCAGCAATTCACCGGGACAGGGAAATGAAAAACTGTTTTTT. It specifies CASNSPGQGNEKLFF.

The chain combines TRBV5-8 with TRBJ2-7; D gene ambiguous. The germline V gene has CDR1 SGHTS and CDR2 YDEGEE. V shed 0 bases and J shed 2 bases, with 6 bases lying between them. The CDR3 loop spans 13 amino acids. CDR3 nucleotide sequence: TGTGCCAGCAGCTTGGCTCTCCCCTACGAGCAGTACTTC. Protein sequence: CASSLALPYEQYF.

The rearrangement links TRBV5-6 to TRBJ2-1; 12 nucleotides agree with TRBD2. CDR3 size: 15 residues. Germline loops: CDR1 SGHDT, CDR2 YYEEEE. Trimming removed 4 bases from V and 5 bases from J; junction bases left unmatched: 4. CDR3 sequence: CASSVTSGGNNEQFF. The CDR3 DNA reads TGTGCCAGCAGCGTGACTAGCGGGGGTAACAATGAGCAGTTCTTC. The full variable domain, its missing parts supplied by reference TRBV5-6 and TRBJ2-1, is DAGVTQSPTHLIKTRGQQVTLRCSPKSGHDTVSWYQQALGQGPQFIFQYYEEEERQRGNFPDRFSGHQFPNYSSELNVNALLLGDSALYLCASSVTSGGNNEQFFGPGTRLTVL.

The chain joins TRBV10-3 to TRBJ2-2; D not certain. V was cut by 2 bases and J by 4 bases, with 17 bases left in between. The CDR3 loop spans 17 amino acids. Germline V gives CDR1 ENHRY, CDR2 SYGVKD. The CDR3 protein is CAISEVKIEAGTGELFF. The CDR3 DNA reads TGTGCCATCAGTGAGGTCAAGATAGAAGCAGGCACCGGGGAGCTGTTTTTT.

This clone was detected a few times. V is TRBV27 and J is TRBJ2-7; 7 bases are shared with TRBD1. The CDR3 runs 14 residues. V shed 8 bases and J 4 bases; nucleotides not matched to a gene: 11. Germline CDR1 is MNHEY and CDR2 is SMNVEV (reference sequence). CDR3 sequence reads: CASRRQGTVYEQYF. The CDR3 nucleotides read TGTGCCAGCCGACGACAGGGTACGGTTTACGAGCAGTACTTC.

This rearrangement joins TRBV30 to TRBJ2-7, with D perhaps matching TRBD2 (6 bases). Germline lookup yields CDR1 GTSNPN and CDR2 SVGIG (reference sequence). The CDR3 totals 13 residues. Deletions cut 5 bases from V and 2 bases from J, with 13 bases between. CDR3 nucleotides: TGTGCCTGGCCGGGACTGGCCCCCTACGAGCAGTACTTC. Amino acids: CAWPGLAPYEQYF.

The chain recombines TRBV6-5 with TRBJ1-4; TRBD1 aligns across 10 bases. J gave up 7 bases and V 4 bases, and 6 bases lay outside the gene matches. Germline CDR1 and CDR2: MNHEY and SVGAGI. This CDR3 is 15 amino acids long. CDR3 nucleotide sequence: TGTGCCAGCAGTTCGACAGGGGGCGGGGGTGAAAAACTGTTTTTT. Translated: CASSSTGGGGEKLFF.

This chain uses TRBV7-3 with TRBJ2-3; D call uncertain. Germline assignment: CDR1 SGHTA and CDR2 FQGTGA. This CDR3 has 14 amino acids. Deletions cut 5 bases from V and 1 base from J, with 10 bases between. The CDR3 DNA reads TGTGCCAGCAGCCAACTTGTGGGCACAGATACGCAGTATTTT. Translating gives CASSQLVGTDTQYF.

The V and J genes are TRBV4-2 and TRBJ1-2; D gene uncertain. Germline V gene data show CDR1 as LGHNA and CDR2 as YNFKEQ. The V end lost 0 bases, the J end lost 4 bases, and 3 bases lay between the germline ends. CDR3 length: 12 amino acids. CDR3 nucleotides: TGTGCCAGCAGCCAAGACAGCTATGGCTACACCTTC. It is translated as CASSQDSYGYTF.

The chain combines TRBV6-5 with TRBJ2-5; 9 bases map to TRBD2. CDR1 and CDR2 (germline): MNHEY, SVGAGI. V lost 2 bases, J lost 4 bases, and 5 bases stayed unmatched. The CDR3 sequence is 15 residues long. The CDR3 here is CASSYGGRALETQYF. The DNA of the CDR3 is TGTGCCAGCAGTTACGGCGGGAGGGCCCTAGAGACCCAGTACTTC.

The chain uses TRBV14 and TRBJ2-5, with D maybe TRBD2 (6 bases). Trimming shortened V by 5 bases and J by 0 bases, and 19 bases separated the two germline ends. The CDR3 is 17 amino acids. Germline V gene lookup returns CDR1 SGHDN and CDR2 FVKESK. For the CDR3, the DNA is TGTGCCAGCAGCACTTTCATTCCATGGGGGGACCAAGAGACCCAGTACTTC. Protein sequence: CASSTFIPWGDQETQYF.

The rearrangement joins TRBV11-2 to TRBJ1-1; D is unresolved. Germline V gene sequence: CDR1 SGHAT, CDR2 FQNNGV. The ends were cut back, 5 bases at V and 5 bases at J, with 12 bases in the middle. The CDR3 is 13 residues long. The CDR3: CASSPGLGTEAFF. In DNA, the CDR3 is TGTGCCAGCAGCCCCGGACTGGGAACTGAAGCTTTCTTT.

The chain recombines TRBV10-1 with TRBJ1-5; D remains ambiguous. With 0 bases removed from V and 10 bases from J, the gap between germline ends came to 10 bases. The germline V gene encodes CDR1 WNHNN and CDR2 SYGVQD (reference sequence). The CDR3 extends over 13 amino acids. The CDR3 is CASSESLADPQHF. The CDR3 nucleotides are TGCGCCAGCAGTGAGTCTTTGGCAGATCCCCAGCATTTT.

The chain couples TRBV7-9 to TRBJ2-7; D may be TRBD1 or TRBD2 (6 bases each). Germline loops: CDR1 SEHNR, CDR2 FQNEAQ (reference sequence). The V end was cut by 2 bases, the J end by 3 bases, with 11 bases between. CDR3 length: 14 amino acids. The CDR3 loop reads CASSLTGAVYEQYF. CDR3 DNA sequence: TGTGCCAGCAGCTTAACGGGGGCGGTCTACGAGCAGTACTTC.

The DNA of the CDR3 is TGTGCCAGCAGTTACTCGAGTCAGTACAATGAGCAGTTCTTC. This codes for CASSYSSQYNEQFF. The rearrangement links TRBV6-5 to TRBJ2-1; no reliable D call. Trimming pared 0 bases from V and 4 bases from J, leaving 7 bases between. The CDR3 is 14 residues long. Germline V gives CDR1 MNHEY, CDR2 SVGAGI.

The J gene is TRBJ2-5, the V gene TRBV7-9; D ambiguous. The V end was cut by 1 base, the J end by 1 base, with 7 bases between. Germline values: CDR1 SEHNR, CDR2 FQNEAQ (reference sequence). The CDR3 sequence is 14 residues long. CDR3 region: CASSLDRLQETQYF. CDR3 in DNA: TGTGCCAGCAGCTTAGACAGACTCCAAGAGACCCAGTACTTC.

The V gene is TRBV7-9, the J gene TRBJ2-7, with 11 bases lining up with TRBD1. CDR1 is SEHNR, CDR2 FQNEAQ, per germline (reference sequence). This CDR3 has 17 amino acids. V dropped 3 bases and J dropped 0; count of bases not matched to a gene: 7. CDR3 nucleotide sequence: TGTGCCAGCAGCTTTTCTCCTGGGACAGGGGGCTCCTACGAGCAGTACTTC. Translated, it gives CASSFSPGTGGSYEQYF. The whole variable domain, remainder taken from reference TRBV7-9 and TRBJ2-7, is DTGVSQNPRHKITKRGQNVTFRCDPISEHNRLYWYRQTLGQGPEFLTYFQNEAQLEKSRLLSDRFSAERPKGSFSTLEIQRTEQGDSAMYLCASSFSPGTGGSYEQYFGPGTRLTVT.

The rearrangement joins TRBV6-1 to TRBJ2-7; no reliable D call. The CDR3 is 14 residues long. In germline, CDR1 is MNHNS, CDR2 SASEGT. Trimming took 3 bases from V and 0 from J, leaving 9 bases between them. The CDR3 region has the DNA TGTGCCAGCAGTGAGGGGAAGAACTCCTACGAGCAGTACTTC. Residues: CASSEGKNSYEQYF.

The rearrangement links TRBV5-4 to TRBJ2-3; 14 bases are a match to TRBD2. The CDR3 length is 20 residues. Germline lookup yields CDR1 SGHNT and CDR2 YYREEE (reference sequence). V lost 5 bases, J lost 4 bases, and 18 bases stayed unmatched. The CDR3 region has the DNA TGTGCCAGCAGACGTGCTGTCCCGGGACTAGCGGGAGCACTATCAGATACGCAGTATTTT. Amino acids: CASRRAVPGLAGALSDTQYF.

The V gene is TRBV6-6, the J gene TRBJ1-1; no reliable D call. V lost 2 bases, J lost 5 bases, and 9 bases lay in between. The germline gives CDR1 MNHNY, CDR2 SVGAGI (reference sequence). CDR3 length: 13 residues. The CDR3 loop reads CASSYEVETEAFF. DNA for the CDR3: TGTGCCAGCAGTTACGAAGTCGAGACTGAAGCTTTCTTT.

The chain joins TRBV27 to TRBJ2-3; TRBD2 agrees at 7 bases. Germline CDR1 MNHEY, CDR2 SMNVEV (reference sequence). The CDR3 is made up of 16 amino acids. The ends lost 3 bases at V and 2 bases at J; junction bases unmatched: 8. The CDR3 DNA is TGTGCCAGCAGTTTTTCGGCGGGGGAGCTCACAGATACGCAGTATTTT. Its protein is CASSFSAGELTDTQYF.

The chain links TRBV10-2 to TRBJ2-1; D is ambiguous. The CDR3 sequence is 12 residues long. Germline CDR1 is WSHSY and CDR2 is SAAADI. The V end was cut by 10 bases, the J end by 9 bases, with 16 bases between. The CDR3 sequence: CAIRRPFSEQFF. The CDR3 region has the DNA TGCGCCATTCGGCGCCCGTTTAGTGAGCAGTTCTTC.